This entry concerns a single T cell receptor (beta chain). This entry is derived from a study of blood T cell repertoires in COVID-19. As for the study in general: T cells, B-cell-depleted T cells, or PBMCs provided the cDNA or gDNA that served as material.

This table comes from immunoSEQ multiplex PCR, and its TCRdb copy is limited to in-frame clones, with some not included. Among about 380,000 clones listed, around 87% were seen once. The CDR3 contains 14 residues. V was cut by 7 bases and J by 4 bases, with 17 bases left in between. Per the germline V gene, CDR1 is LNHDA and CDR2 is SQIVND (reference sequence). This receptor was obtained from a man aged 30 to 45 who had recovered from COVID-19. Sequences were obtained from PBMCs or T cells enriched from blood (not recorded which). The chain carries TRBV19 and TRBJ2-7; D might be TRBD1 (6 bases). The CDR3 loop reads CASTEGRGAYEQYF. The CDR3 DNA is TGTGCCAGTACCGAAGGCAGGGGCGCATACGAGCAGTACTTC. Combining the CDR3 with reference TRBV19 and TRBJ2-7 gives the whole variable domain DGGITQSPKYLFRKEGQNVTLSCEQNLNHDAMYWYRQDPGQGLRLIYYSQIVNDFQKGDIAEGYSVSREKKESFPLTVTSAQKNPTAFYLCASTEGRGAYEQYFGPGTRLTVT.